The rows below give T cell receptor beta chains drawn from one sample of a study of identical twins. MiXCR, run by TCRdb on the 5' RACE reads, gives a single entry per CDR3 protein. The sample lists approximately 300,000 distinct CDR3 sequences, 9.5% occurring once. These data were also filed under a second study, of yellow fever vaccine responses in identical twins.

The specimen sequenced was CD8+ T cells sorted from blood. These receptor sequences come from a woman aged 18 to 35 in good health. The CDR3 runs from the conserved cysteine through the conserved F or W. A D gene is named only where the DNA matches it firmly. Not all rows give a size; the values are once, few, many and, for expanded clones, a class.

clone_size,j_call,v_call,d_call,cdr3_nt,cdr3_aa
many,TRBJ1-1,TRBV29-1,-,TGCAGCGTTGAAGAAGGTTTCCGGCAGGCCAACACTGAAGCTTTCTTT,CSVEEGFRQANTEAFF
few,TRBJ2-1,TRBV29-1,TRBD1,TGCAGCGTTGCCCGACAGGGGAGGAATGAGCAGTTCTTC,CSVARQGRNEQFF
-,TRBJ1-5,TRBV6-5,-,TGTGCCAGCAGTTCTCAGGATAGCAATCAGCCCCAGCATTTT,CASSSQDSNQPQHF
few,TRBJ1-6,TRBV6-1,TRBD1,TGTGCCAGCAGCTGGAGACAGGGCTTTTCACCCCTCCACTTT,CASSWRQGFSPLHF
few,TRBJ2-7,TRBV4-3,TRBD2,TGCGCCAGCAGCCAAGATCGGGCGGGAGCAACCTACGAGCAGTACTTC,CASSQDRAGATYEQYF
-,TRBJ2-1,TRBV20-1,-,TGCAGTGCTAGAGATCTTCGGGGGCTAGGTTTATACAATGAGCAGTTCTTC,CSARDLRGLGLYNEQFF
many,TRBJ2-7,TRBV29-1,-,TGCAGCGTTGTGACGGTTCCCTACGAGCAGTACTTC,CSVVTVPYEQYF
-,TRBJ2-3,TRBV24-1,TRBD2,TGTGCCACCAGTGATTTAAAACTAGCGGGGCACACAGATACGCAGTATTTT,CATSDLKLAGHTDTQYF
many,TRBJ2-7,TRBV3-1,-,TGTGCCAGCCAACAGGACGCCTACGAGCAGTACTTC,CASQQDAYEQYF
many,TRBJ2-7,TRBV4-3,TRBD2,TGCGCCAGCAGCCAAGGACTAGCGGGAGGCTACGAGCAGTACTTC,CASSQGLAGGYEQYF
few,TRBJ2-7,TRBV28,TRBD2,TGTGCCAGCAGTTCCGTACTAGCGGGAGCCTACGAGCAGTACTTC,CASSSVLAGAYEQYF
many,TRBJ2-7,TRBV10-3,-,TGTGCCATTCTCGGGGACGGGGATCACCCTTACGAGCAGTACTTC,CAILGDGDHPYEQYF
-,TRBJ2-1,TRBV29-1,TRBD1,TGCAGCGGAACCGGGACAGTCCACAATGAGCAGTTCTTC,CSGTGTVHNEQFF
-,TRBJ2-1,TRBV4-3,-,TGCGCCAGCAGCCAAGATGCGGTCTCCTACAATGAGCAGTTCTTC,CASSQDAVSYNEQFF
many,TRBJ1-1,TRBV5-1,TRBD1,TGCGCCAGCAGCTTGTTCCCGGGACAGAGCACTGAAGCTTTCTTT,CASSLFPGQSTEAFF
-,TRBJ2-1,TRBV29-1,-,TGCAGCGTTGAAAGTCGAGGACAGGGAGGGAATGAGCAGTTCTTC,CSVESRGQGGNEQFF
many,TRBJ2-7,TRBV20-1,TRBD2,TGCAGTGTCAGGCGGGGGGGATTTTACGAGCAGTACTTC,CSVRRGGFYEQYF
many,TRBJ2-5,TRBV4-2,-,TGTGCCAGCAGCCAAGATCGCGTTGGGGACTGGGCGTGGGAGACCCAGTACTTC,CASSQDRVGDWAWETQYF
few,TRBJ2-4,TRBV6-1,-,TGTGCCAGCAGTGAATGGATACAGGGAAAACAAAACATTCAGTACTTC,CASSEWIQGKQNIQYF
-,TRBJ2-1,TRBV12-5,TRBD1,TGTGCTAGTGGTTTCGCCCCGGGACAGGGCCTTCTCTTC,CASGFAPGQGLLF
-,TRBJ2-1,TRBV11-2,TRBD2,TGTGCCAGCAGCTTAGCCTGGACTAGCGGCTCCCCTGAGCAGTTCTTC,CASSLAWTSGSPEQFF
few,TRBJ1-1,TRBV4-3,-,TGCGCCAGCAGCCAAAGATGGGTGAACACTGAAGCTTTCTTT,CASSQRWVNTEAFF
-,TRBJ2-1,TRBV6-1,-,TGTGCCAGCAGCCCCGGGACGGAGGGCCACAATGAGCAGTTCTTC,CASSPGTEGHNEQFF
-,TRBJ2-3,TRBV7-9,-,TGTGCCAGCAGCTCCCTAGGGGGTGGTACAGATACGCAGTATTTT,CASSSLGGGTDTQYF
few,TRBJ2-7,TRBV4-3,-,TGCGCCAGCAGCCAAGATAAGGAAGGGGACTACGAGCAGTACTTC,CASSQDKEGDYEQYF
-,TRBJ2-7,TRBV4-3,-,TGCGCCAGCAGCCAAGACAGGGATGGAGCCTACGAGCAGTACTTC,CASSQDRDGAYEQYF
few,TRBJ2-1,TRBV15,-,TGTGCCACCAGCAGGAGTGGGGGCCGCGAGCAGTTCTTC,CATSRSGGREQFF
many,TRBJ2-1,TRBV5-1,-,TGCGCCAGCACTCGGGACCGGTCCGCGGCAAATGAGCAGTTCTTC,CASTRDRSAANEQFF
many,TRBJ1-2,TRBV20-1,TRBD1,TGCAGTGCTCTAGAACAGGGGGCAGGTGGCTACACCTTC,CSALEQGAGGYTF
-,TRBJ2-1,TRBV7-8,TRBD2,TGTGCCAGCAGCCGAACAGCGGGAGGCTACAATGAGCAGTTCTTC,CASSRTAGGYNEQFF
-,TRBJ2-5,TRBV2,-,TGTGCCGTCCGGGACTCGCAAGAGACCCAGTACTTC,CAVRDSQETQYF
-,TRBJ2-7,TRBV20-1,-,TGCAGTGCTAGACCTCGGGACACCTACGAGCAGTACTTC,CSARPRDTYEQYF
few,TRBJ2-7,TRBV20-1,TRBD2,TGCAGTGCCGATGGACTAGCGGGAGCGATTTACGAGCAGTACTTC,CSADGLAGAIYEQYF
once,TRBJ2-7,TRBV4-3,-,TGCGCCAGCAGCCAAGTAGCGAAAAGCTACGAGCAGTACTTC,CASSQVAKSYEQYF
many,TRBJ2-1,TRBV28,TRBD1,TGTGCCAGCAGTTTAGGACAGGGGGCCTACAATGAGCAGTTCTTC,CASSLGQGAYNEQFF
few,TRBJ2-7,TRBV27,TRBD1,TGTGCCAGCAGTTTATCACCGGACAGGTCCTACGAGCAGTACTTC,CASSLSPDRSYEQYF
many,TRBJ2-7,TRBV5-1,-,TGCGCCAGCAGCTGGACAATCGCCTACGAGCAGTACTTC,CASSWTIAYEQYF
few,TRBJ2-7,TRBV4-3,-,TGCGCCAGCAGCCTCTTCCGGGAAAATTACGAGCAGTACTTC,CASSLFRENYEQYF
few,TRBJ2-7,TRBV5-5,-,TGTGCCAGCAGCTTGGCATTGTGGTCCGAGCAGTACTTC,CASSLALWSEQYF
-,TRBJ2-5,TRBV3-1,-,TGTGCCAGCAGCCAATCGGTGTCCTTACAAGAGACCCAGTACTTC,CASSQSVSLQETQYF
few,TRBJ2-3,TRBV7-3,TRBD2,TGTGCCAGCAGCTTAGGGCCGTCCAGCGGGGGGGCGGCAGATACGCAGTATTTT,CASSLGPSSGGAADTQYF
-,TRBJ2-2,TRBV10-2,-,TGCGCCAGCAGGGACAAGGGGAAGAACACCGGGGAGCTGTTTTTT,CASRDKGKNTGELFF
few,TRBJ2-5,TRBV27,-,TGTGCCAGCAGTCCACCCGGGGGAGGTGAGACCCAGTACTTC,CASSPPGGGETQYF
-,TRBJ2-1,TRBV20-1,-,TGCAGTGCTAGTCAGGCGGGGCCCTACAATGAGCAGTTCTTC,CSASQAGPYNEQFF
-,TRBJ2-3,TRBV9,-,TGTGCCAGCAGCGGAGTGTTAGATACGCAGTATTTT,CASSGVLDTQYF
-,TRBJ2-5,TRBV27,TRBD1,TGTGCCAGCAGTACGGGACAGGAGCACCAAGAGACCCGGTACTTC,CASSTGQEHQETRYF
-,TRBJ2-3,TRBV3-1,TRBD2,TGTGCCAGCAGCCAAGCTAAAGGACTAGCTAATCAAGATACGCAGTATTTT,CASSQAKGLANQDTQYF
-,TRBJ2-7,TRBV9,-,TGTGCCAGCAGCACCCGAGGGAGGGACAGCTTTGGCTACGAGCAGTACTTC,CASSTRGRDSFGYEQYF
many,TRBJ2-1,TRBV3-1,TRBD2,TGTGCCAGCCAACAGCGGGAGGGCCTCAATGAGCAGTTCTTC,CASQQREGLNEQFF
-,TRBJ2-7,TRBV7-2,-,TGTGCCAGCAGCTTAGAGGGCCGGGTCGAGCAGTACTTC,CASSLEGRVEQYF
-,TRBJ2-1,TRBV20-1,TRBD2,TGCAGTGCTAGAGATCGACTAGCGGGATTTGATGAGCAGTTCTTC,CSARDRLAGFDEQFF
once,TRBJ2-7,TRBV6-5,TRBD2,TGTGCCAGCAGTTACGCTAGCGGGGTCTACGAGCAGTACTTC,CASSYASGVYEQYF
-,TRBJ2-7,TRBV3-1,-,TGTGCCAGCAGCCACCCGACCCGATACTACGAGCAGTACTTC,CASSHPTRYYEQYF
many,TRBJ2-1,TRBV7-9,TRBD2,TGTGCCAGCAGCTTCGCTTCTAGCGGTTACAATGAGCAGTTCTTC,CASSFASSGYNEQFF
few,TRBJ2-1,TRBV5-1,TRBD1,TGCGCCAGCAGCACACGACAGGGGTTGGACAATGAGCAGTTCTTC,CASSTRQGLDNEQFF
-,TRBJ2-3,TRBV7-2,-,TGTGCCAGCAGCTTAGCCGGGACTCTAACCAGCACAGATACGCAGTATTTT,CASSLAGTLTSTDTQYF
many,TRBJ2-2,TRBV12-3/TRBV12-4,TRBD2,TGTGCCAGCAGTACCAGCGGGGGGGCAGGGACCGGGGAGCTGTTTTTT,CASSTSGGAGTGELFF